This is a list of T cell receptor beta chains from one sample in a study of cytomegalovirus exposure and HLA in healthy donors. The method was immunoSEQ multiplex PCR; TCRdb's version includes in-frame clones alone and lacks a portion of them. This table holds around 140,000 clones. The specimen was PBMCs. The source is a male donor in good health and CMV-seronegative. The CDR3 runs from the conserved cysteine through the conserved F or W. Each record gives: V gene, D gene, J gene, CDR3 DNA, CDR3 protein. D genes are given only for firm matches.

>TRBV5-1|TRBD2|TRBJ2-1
TGCGCCAGCAGGCGAGCGCCGGGACTAGTTGCCCCTCTCCCTGAGCAGTTCTTC
CASRRAPGLVAPLPEQFF
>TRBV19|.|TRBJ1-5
TGTGCCAGTAGCCTGGACAGCAGCAATCAGCCCCAGCATTTT
CASSLDSSNQPQHF
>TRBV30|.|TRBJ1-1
TGTGCCTGGCACCCTTCTGACAGGAACACTGAAGCTTTCTTT
CAWHPSDRNTEAFF
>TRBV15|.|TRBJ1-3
TGTGCCACCAGCGGTGGGGGCGCGACTGGAAACACCATATATTTT
CATSGGGATGNTIYF
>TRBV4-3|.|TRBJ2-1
TGCGCCAGCAGCCAAGATAGCGCTGACTCCTACAATGAGCAGTTCTTC
CASSQDSADSYNEQFF
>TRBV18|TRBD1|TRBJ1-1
TGTGCCGGACAGGGGGTTTTGAACACTGAAGCTTTCTTT
CAGQGVLNTEAFF
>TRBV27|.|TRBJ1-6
TGTGCCAGCAGTCCTCAAATCGGGAGCTCCTATAATTCACCCCTCCACTTT
CASSPQIGSSYNSPLHF
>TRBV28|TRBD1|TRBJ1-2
TGTGCCAGCAGTCCTCCGACAGGGTTAAGGTATGGCTACACCTTC
CASSPPTGLRYGYTF
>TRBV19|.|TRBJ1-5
TGTGCCACCCGACAGGTCAATCAGCCCCAGCATTTT
CATRQVNQPQHF
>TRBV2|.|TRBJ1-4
TGTGCCAGCAGTGAAGCGCGGGGCGGGAATGAAAAACTGTTTTTT
CASSEARGGNEKLFF
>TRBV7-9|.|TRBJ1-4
TGTGCCACCTCGAAGACTGAAGCGAATGAAAAACTGTTTTTT
CATSKTEANEKLFF
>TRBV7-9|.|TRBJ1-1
TGTGCCAGCAGCTTAGCCCCAGGCCGAGGGACTGAAGCTTTCTTT
CASSLAPGRGTEAFF
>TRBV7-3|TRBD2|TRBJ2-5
TGTGCCAGCAGCTTAGGCGGGGGACAAGAGACCCAGTACTTC
CASSLGGGQETQYF
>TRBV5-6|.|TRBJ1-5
TGTGCCAGCAGCACCCTGAGGGGGTGGAAAAGCAATCAGCCCCAGCATTTT
CASSTLRGWKSNQPQHF
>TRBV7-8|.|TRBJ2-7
TGTGCCAGCACCACAGCAGGGGACGAGCAGTACTTC
CASTTAGDEQYF
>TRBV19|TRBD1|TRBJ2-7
TGTGCCAGTAGTAACCCTGGGACAGGGTTATCCTACGAGCAGTACTTC
CASSNPGTGLSYEQYF
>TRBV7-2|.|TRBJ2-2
TGTGCCAGCAGCTCGACTGCGAACACCGGGGAGCTGTTTTTT
CASSSTANTGELFF
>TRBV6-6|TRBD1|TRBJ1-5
TGTGCCAGCAGAATAGAAACAGGGGGCCAACAGCCCCAGCATTTT
CASRIETGGQQPQHF
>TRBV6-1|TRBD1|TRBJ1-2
TGTGCCAGCAGACAGGGGGCGGCCTATGGCTACACCTTC
CASRQGAAYGYTF
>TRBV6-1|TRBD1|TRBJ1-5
TGTGCCAGCAGTCCCCCGACAGGGTTGATTCAGCCCCAGCATTTT
CASSPPTGLIQPQHF
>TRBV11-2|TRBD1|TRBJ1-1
TGTGCCAGCAGGGGGACAGGTCAGCACACTGAAGCTTTCTTT
CASRGTGQHTEAFF
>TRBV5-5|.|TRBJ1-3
TGTGCCAGGACCGACAGTCGCTCGTGGGGAAACACCATATATTTT
CARTDSRSWGNTIYF
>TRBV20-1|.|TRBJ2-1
TGCAGCCCCAGGAGCGGGCATGAGCAGTTCTTC
CSPRSGHEQFF
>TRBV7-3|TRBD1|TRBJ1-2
TGTGCCAGCAGCTTAACCGGACAGGGGGCGGATGGCTACACCTTC
CASSLTGQGADGYTF
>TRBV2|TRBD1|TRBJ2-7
TGTGCCAGCACTCTTTTGACGGGACAGGGGGTGCAGTACTTC
CASTLLTGQGVQYF
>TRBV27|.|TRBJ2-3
TGTGCCAGCAGTTACCTTGGCGGGAAGGATACGCAGTATTTT
CASSYLGGKDTQYF